This T cell receptor beta chain was profiled in a study of cytomegalovirus exposure and HLA in healthy donors. Turning to the study itself: Earlier, approximately 180 million T cells were analyzed, and approximately 110 million unique TCR beta sequences were found among them.

Germline V lookup: CDR1 SGHRS, CDR2 YFSETQ. V was pared by 4 bases and J by 5 bases, with 12 bases of the junction left unmatched. The CDR3 is 16 amino acids. Note on this clone: The antigen remains unidentified.

Study findings and constraints: The analysis excluded some indistinguishable V segments, including TRBV6-2 and TRBV6-3. A missense variant in DCLRE1C was later tied to TCR beta V- and J-gene trimming. Most of the TCR beta V segments (in an earlier analysis) were productive either about 87% or about 30% of the time.

60 Vbeta and 13 Jbeta primers were used in PCR. Profiled with immunoSEQ multiplex PCR; TCRdb holds only in-frame clones, not every one. The table includes around 150,000 clones, about 9.1% detected once. The receptor's source is a woman aged 40 to 50 in good health and CMV-seropositive. This chain links TRBV5-1 with TRBJ1-1; 9 positions agree with TRBD1. The sequencing sample was made of PBMCs. The CDR3 nucleotides are TGCGCCAGCAGCCCACAGCCAAGGACAGGGGATACTGAAGCTTTCTTT. Amino acid sequence: CASSPQPRTGDTEAFF.